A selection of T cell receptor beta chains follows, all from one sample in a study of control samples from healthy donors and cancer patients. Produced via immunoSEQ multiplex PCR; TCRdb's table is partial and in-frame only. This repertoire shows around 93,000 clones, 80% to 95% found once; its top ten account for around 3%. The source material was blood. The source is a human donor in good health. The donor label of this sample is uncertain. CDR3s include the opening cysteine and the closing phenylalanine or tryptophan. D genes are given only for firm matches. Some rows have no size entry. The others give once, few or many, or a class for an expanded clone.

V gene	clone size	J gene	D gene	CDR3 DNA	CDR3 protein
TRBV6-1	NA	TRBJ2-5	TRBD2	TGTGCCAGTAAAGCGGGGGGCACAGAGACCCAGTACTTC	CASKAGGTETQYF
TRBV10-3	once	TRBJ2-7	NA	TGTGCCATCAGCCCCAGTTTGGGTCACGAGCAGTACTTC	CAISPSLGHEQYF
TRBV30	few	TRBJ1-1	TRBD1	TGTGCCTGGAGTGACACCAGGACAGGGGCCCCTGAAGCTTTCTTT	CAWSDTRTGAPEAFF
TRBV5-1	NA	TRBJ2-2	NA	TGCGCCAGCAGCTTCTCCGCCGGGGAGCTGTTTTTT	CASSFSAGELFF
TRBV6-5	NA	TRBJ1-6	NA	TGTGCCAGCACCTTTGGACGGTCGTATAATTCACCCCTCCACTTT	CASTFGRSYNSPLHF
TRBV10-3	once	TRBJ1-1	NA	TGTGCCATCAGTCAGGGGACCTACACTGAAGCTTTCTTT	CAISQGTYTEAFF
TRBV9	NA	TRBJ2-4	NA	TGTGCCAGCAGCGTAGGAGACTTGGCTGTTCAGTACTTC	CASSVGDLAVQYF
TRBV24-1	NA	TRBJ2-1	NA	TGTGCCACCAGTGATTTCGCCGGAGGGGAGCAGTTCTTC	CATSDFAGGEQFF
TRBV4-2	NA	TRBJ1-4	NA	TGTGCCAGCAGCCAAAAAGGGGACAAAGCGGAAAAACTGTTTTTT	CASSQKGDKAEKLFF
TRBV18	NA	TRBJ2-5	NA	TGTGCCAGCGCGGACTCACAAGAGACCCAGTACTTC	CASADSQETQYF
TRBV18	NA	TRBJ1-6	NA	TGTGCCAGCTCACCAGAGTCGTCAGGGGTTTCACCCCTCCACTTT	CASSPESSGVSPLHF
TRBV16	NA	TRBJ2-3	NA	TGTGCCAGCAGCCAATCCAGGGACAGCACAGATACGCAGTATTTT	CASSQSRDSTDTQYF
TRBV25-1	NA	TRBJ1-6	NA	TGTGCCAGCAGTGAAACACCTCCCGACAGCTCCTATAATTCACCCCTCCACTTT	CASSETPPDSSYNSPLHF
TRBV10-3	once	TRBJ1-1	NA	TGTGCCTCCGACAACGGGGGGGGTGAAGCTTTCTTT	CASDNGGGEAFF
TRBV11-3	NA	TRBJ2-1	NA	TGTGCCAGCAGCTTAGGTGGGGGCCTCTCCTACAATGAGCAGTTCTTC	CASSLGGGLSYNEQFF
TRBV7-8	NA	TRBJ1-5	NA	TGTGCCAGCAGCTTGGAGATCAATCAGCCCCAGCATTTT	CASSLEINQPQHF
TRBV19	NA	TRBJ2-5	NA	TGTGCCAGTAGTCAAACAACGCCCCAAGAGACCCAGTACTTC	CASSQTTPQETQYF
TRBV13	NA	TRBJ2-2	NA	TGTGCCAGCAGCACGGGGGAGGGGGAGCTGTTTTTT	CASSTGEGELFF
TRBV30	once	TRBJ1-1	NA	TGTGCCTGGAGTGTAGGGGAGAACACTGAAGCTTTCTTT	CAWSVGENTEAFF
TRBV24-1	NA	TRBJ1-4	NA	TGTGCCACCAGTGACCCGGACGGAACTAATGAAAAACTGTTTTTT	CATSDPDGTNEKLFF
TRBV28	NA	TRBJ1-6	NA	TGTGCCAGCAGTCCCGGGACCTATAATTCACCCCTCCACTTT	CASSPGTYNSPLHF
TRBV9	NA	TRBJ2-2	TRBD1	TGTGCCAGCAGCGTGGACAGGGGGACCGGGGAGCTGTTTTTT	CASSVDRGTGELFF
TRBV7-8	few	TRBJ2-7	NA	TGTGCCAGCAGCTCCACCGTTGACAGGCGCGAGCAGTACTTC	CASSSTVDRREQYF
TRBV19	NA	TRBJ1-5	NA	TGTGCCAGTAGTTTCCGGGACAGCAATCAGCCCCAGCATTTT	CASSFRDSNQPQHF
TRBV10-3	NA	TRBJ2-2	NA	TGTGCCATCAGCCCCGGGCCGGGCGGGGAGCTGTTTTTT	CAISPGPGGELFF
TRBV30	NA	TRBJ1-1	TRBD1	TGTGCCTGGAGCCCAGGACAGGGAAACACTGAAGCTTTCTTT	CAWSPGQGNTEAFF
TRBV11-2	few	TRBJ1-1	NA	TGTGCCAGCAGCTGGAACAGCAGGGAAGCTTTCTTT	CASSWNSREAFF
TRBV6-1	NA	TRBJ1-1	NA	TGTGCCAGCAGTGAATCCACAAGGACTGAAGCTTTCTTT	CASSESTRTEAFF
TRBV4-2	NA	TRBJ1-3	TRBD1	TGTGCCAGCAGCCAAGACACGGGACAGCTTTACTTAGTCTCTGGAAACACCATATATTTT	CASSQDTGQLYLVSGNTIYF
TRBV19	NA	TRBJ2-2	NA	TGTGCCAGTAGTATCGCGGCAGGGGCCGCGAGGGGGGAGCTGTTTTTT	CASSIAAGAARGELFF
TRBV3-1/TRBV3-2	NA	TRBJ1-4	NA	TGTGCCAGCAGCCAAATGGCAGGGGCGACTAATGAAAAACTGTTTTTT	CASSQMAGATNEKLFF
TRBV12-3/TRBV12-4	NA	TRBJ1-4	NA	TGTGCCAGTACACAGGGTCGGGTGTTTTTT	CASTQGRVFF
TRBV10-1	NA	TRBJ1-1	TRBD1	TGCGCCAGCAGTGCATTTGACAGGGAGTACACTGAAGCTTTCTTT	CASSAFDREYTEAFF
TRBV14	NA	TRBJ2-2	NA	TGTGCCAGCAGCCAAGTCAGAGGTTACACCGGGGAGCTGTTTTTT	CASSQVRGYTGELFF
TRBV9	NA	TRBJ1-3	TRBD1	TGTGCCAGCAGCGTCTCCGGGACAGCGAACTCTGGAAACACCATATATTTT	CASSVSGTANSGNTIYF
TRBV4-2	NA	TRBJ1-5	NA	TGTGCCAGCAGCCAAGAGGTGACCCTAGATCAGCCCCAGCATTTT	CASSQEVTLDQPQHF
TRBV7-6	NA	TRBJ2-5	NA	TGTGCCAGCAGCTCACGCTTTGGGGAGACCCAGTACTTC	CASSSRFGETQYF
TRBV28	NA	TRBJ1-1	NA	TGTGCCAGCAGAGACCGGACGGGCACTGAAGCTTTCTTT	CASRDRTGTEAFF
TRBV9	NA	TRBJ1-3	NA	TGTGCCAGCAGTTACAGGGCGGGAAACACCATATATTTT	CASSYRAGNTIYF
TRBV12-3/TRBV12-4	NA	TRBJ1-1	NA	TGTGCCAGCAGTCCTCCAGGGAAGACTGAAGCTTTCTTT	CASSPPGKTEAFF
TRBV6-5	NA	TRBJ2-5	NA	TGTGCCAGCAGACCCGCTCCCACCGAAGAGACCCAGTACTTC	CASRPAPTEETQYF
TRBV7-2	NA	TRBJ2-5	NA	TGTGCCAGCTCCAGGATGGGTGAGACCCAGTACTTC	CASSRMGETQYF
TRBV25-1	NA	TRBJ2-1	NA	TGTGCCAGCAGTGAATCGGTAGAATTCTCCTACAATGAGCAGTTCTTC	CASSESVEFSYNEQFF
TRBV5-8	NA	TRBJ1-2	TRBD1	TGTGCCAGCAGCTCCTCAGCAGGGGGAAGAGGCTACACCTTC	CASSSSAGGRGYTF
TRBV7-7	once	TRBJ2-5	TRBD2	TGTGCCAGCAGCGCTAGCACTAGCGGGGGGAGCCCCCAGTACTTC	CASSASTSGGSPQYF
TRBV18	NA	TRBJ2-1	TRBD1	TGTGCCAGCTCACCACGGGACAGGGTGGAAAATGAGCAGTTCTTC	CASSPRDRVENEQFF
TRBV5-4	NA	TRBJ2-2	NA	TGTGCCAGCAGCTTGAAGCTTGGGACGAACACCGGGGAGCTGTTTTTT	CASSLKLGTNTGELFF
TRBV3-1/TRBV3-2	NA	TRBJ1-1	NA	TGTGCCAGCAGCCAAGGGTGGAGGGGTCCCAACACTGAAGCTTTCTTT	CASSQGWRGPNTEAFF
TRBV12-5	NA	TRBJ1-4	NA	TGTGCTAGTGGTTTCGGCTTATCCGAAAGACTGTTTTTT	CASGFGLSERLFF
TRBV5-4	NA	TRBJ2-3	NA	TGTGCCAGCAGCTTTAGGGGTCAAAGCACAGATACGCAGTATTTT	CASSFRGQSTDTQYF
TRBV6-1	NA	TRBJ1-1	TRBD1	TGTGCCAGCAGTGAGGACAGGGCTAACGTGAACACTGAAGCTTTCTTT	CASSEDRANVNTEAFF
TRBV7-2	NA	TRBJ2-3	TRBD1	TGTGCCAGCAGTCAAACAGGGGAAAATTCGCAGTATTTT	CASSQTGENSQYF
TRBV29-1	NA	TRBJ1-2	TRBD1	TGCAGCGTTGGACAGGGGGACTATGGCTACACCTTC	CSVGQGDYGYTF
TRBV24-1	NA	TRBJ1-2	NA	TGTGCCACCAGTGATTTCCCCTCGGGTGGCTACACCTTC	CATSDFPSGGYTF